The 16 T cell receptor beta chains reported below all come from one sample, sequenced in a study of shared clonotypes between healthy human individuals. Using immunoSEQ multiplex PCR, the repertoire was profiled, and TCRdb retains in-frame clones only, with some absent. The sample carries 900,000 to 1,200,000 clones, about four fifths recorded once. The sample was memory CD4+ T cells from PBMCs. Subset meaning: CD45RA-negative fraction. All receptors come from a man aged 18-30 years in good health. Some clones in this sample may be carry-over from other donors' samples.

The J gene is TRBJ2-1, the V gene TRBV7-9; 12 bases are shared with TRBD2. The germline CDR1 and CDR2 sequences are SEHNR and FQNEAQ (reference sequence). V was clipped by 5 bases and J by 1 base; unmatched bases: 12. This CDR3 is 19 amino acids long. The CDR3 DNA reads as TGTGCCAGCAGCGGTCTGACTAGCGGGAGCGATTTTTCCTACAATGAGCAGTTCTTC. It specifies CASSGLTSGSDFSYNEQFF. Looking up the rest from reference TRBV7-9 and TRBJ2-1 gives the full variable domain: DTGVSQNPRHKITKRGQNVTFRCDPISEHNRLYWYRQTLGQGPEFLTYFQNEAQLEKSRLLSDRFSAERPKGSFSTLEIQRTEQGDSAMYLCASSGLTSGSDFSYNEQFFGPGTRLTVL.

This chain connects TRBV6-1 to TRBJ1-1; D gene unclear. The V and J ends lost 3 bases and 4 bases respectively, with 9 bases between them. The germline V gene has CDR1 MNHNS and CDR2 SASEGT. The CDR3 loop spans 13 amino acids. DNA for the CDR3: TGTGCCAGCAGTGATGGATGGGGCACTGAAGCTTTCTTT. Encoded protein: CASSDGWGTEAFF.

This chain links TRBV5-1 with TRBJ1-4; D remains unclear. The CDR3 has 13 amino acids. Between the trimmed V and J ends, which lost 0 bases and 8 bases, there was a span of 8 bases. Germline CDR1 SGHRS, CDR2 YFSETQ. The CDR3 nucleotides are TGCGCCAGCAGCTTGGAGAGTTGGGAAAAACTGTTTTTT. This codes for CASSLESWEKLFF.

CDR3 nucleotide sequence: TGTGCCAGCAGCCGAACAGGGTTGGGCGAGCAGTTCTTC. Its translation is CASSRTGLGEQFF. The V call is TRBV7-3, the J call TRBJ2-1; possible D gene TRBD1, 6 bases. CDR3 length equals 13 residues. V lost 5 bases and J 10 bases, leaving 15 bases between the germline ends. CDR1 and CDR2 (germline): SGHTA, FQGTGA.

To note about this clone: This specimen includes other DNA sequences encoding the same CDR3. This chain connects TRBV7-2 to TRBJ1-1; perhaps TRBD1 as D (5 bases). With 5 bases removed from V and 4 bases from J, the gap between germline ends came to 11 bases. The V gene's germline CDR1 is SGHTA and CDR2 FQGNSA. CDR3 length: 13 amino acids. Here the CDR3 reads CASSIRGGTEAFF. CDR3 bases: TGTGCCAGCAGCATCCGGGGGGGCACTGAAGCTTTCTTT.

For the CDR3, the DNA is TGTGCCAGCTCACCACCGGGTCTTCGGGACACTGAAGCTTTCTTT. As protein: CASSPPGLRDTEAFF. V is TRBV18 and J is TRBJ1-1; D not resolved. This CDR3 comprises 15 residues. Per germline, CDR1 KGHSH and CDR2 LQKENI. Deletions cut 0 bases from V and 3 bases from J, with 11 bases between.

The chain joins TRBV9 to TRBJ2-7; D is possibly TRBD2 (6 bases). This CDR3 comprises 15 residues. Trimming stripped 0 bases from V and 0 bases from J, with 10 bases between. Germline CDR1 SGDLS, CDR2 YYNGEE. CDR3 region: CASSVGVAVSYEQYF. CDR3 nucleotide sequence: TGTGCCAGCAGCGTAGGAGTAGCGGTCTCCTACGAGCAGTACTTC. The full variable domain, rest sourced from reference TRBV9 and TRBJ2-7, is DSGVTQTPKHLITATGQRVTLRCSPRSGDLSVYWYQQSLDQGLQFLIQYYNGEERAKGNILERFSAQQFPDLHSELNLSSLELGDSALYFCASSVGVAVSYEQYFGPGTRLTVT.

The gene calls are TRBV29-1 and TRBJ2-5; 7 bases fit TRBD2. Germline V gene data show CDR1 as SQVTM and CDR2 as ANQGSEA. The J segment lost 4 bases and the V segment lost 7 bases, leaving 6 bases of the junction unmatched. This CDR3 is built from 12 residues. The CDR3 DNA reads TGCAGCGGTGGGGGGGGAGCAGAGACCCAGTACTTC. As protein: CSGGGGAETQYF.

This clone was recorded a few times. The V call is TRBV4-1, the J call TRBJ1-5; 8 positions match TRBD1. CDR1 and CDR2 from the germline V gene are MGHRA and YSYEKL. With V trimmed by 2 bases and J by 3 bases, 3 bases remained unmatched. This CDR3 contains 15 residues. This chain's CDR3 is CASSQRTGYNQPQHF. CDR3 nucleotide sequence: TGCGCCAGCAGCCAAAGGACAGGGTACAATCAGCCCCAGCATTTT.

The chain combines TRBV6-5 with TRBJ2-7, with D possibly being TRBD1 or TRBD2 (5 bases each). This CDR3 comprises 13 residues. In germline, CDR1 is MNHEY, CDR2 SVGAGI. The V gene lost 8 bases and the J gene lost 3 bases, with 14 bases spanning the gap. The CDR3 nucleotides read TGTGCCAGCGGGCCGGGACGTCGCTACGAGCAGTACTTC. This codes for CASGPGRRYEQYF.

This clone was detected once. The chain couples TRBV7-2 to TRBJ1-1, with unresolved D. This CDR3 contains 15 residues. Looked up from germline, CDR1 is SGHTA and CDR2 is FQGNSA. Trimming shortened V by 3 bases and J by 1 base, and 12 bases separated the two germline ends. CDR3: CASSFGGAQNTEAFF. The CDR3 nucleotides are TGTGCCAGCAGCTTTGGTGGAGCGCAGAACACTGAAGCTTTCTTT. The full variable domain, in which reference TRBV7-2 and TRBJ1-1 provide the parts outside the CDR3, is GAGVSQSPSNKVTEKGKDVELRCDPISGHTALYWYRQSLGQGLEFLIYFQGNSAPDKSGLPSDRFSAERTGGSVSTLTIQRTQQEDSAVYLCASSFGGAQNTEAFFGQGTRLTVV.

The chain carries TRBV29-1 and TRBJ1-1; the match to TRBD1 covers 10 bases. V trimming: 7 bases; J trimming: 0 bases; junction bases outside the gene matches: 2. Germline V CDR1 and CDR2: SQVTM, ANQGSEA. CDR3 length: 13 residues. DNA of the CDR3: TGCAGCGGGGGACAGGGGATGAACACTGAAGCTTTCTTT. Translating gives CSGGQGMNTEAFF.

J is TRBJ1-5 and V is TRBV4-1; no clear D. V lost 0 bases, J lost 6 bases, and 6 bases lay in between. The CDR3 covers 13 residues. Germline V lookup: CDR1 MGHRA, CDR2 YSYEKL. CDR3 nucleotide sequence: TGCGCCAGCAGCCAAGAAATGGGTCAGCCCCAGCATTTT. This codes for CASSQEMGQPQHF.

The V and J genes are TRBV5-1 and TRBJ2-3, with a tentative D call TRBD1 (5 bases). Trimming removed 2 bases from V and 5 bases from J, with 9 bases in between. Germline V gene lookup returns CDR1 SGHRS and CDR2 YFSETQ. The CDR3 runs to 13 residues. The CDR3 DNA reads TGCGCCAGCAGCTTCCAGGGTAAAGATACGCAGTATTTT. Translated, it gives CASSFQGKDTQYF.

The chain carries TRBV9 and TRBJ1-5, with D unresolved. This CDR3 spans 13 amino acids. V was clipped by 0 bases and J by 3 bases, with 4 bases between them. Germline loops: CDR1 SGDLS, CDR2 YYNGEE. CDR3 sequence (DNA): TGTGCCAGCAGCGTAGACGTCAATCAGCCCCAGCATTTT. Translation gives CASSVDVNQPQHF.

V gene TRBV5-1 combines with J gene TRBJ2-2; 9 nucleotides line up with TRBD2. CDR1 is SGHRS, CDR2 YFSETQ, per germline. CDR3 length: 14 residues. J was trimmed by 4 bases and V by 6 bases; bases with no gene match: 4. CDR3 amino acids: CASKREVGTGELFF. In DNA, the CDR3 is TGCGCCAGCAAGCGGGAGGTCGGCACCGGGGAGCTGTTTTTT.